This T cell receptor beta chain was sequenced for a study of blood T cell repertoires in COVID-19. The wider study: Donors in the United States, Italy and Spain gave samples during acute or convalescent COVID-19. T cells, B-cell-depleted T cells, or PBMCs supplied cDNA or gDNA.

Trimming at V came to 3 bases and at J to 9 bases, leaving 9 bases not matched to a gene. The CDR3 totals 14 residues. Germline assignment: CDR1 SGHRS and CDR2 YFSETQ. In the source study's methods: Amplification of reference gene primers provided the estimated nucleated cell counts. The repertoire was sequenced with immunoSEQ multiplex PCR; TCRdb's copy has only in-frame clones and lacks some. V, J and clone size derive from that table, while D and trimming were established from the DNA sequence. Among around 110,000 clones listed, roughly 80% were seen once. The receptor was derived from a man in his 70s with acute or convalescent COVID-19. The chain uses TRBV5-1 and TRBJ2-1; 7 bases map to TRBD1. Material for sequencing was peripheral blood. The CDR3: CASSSIAGGSEQFF. The CDR3 nucleotides are TGCGCCAGCAGCTCGATCGCAGGGGGAAGTGAGCAGTTCTTC.